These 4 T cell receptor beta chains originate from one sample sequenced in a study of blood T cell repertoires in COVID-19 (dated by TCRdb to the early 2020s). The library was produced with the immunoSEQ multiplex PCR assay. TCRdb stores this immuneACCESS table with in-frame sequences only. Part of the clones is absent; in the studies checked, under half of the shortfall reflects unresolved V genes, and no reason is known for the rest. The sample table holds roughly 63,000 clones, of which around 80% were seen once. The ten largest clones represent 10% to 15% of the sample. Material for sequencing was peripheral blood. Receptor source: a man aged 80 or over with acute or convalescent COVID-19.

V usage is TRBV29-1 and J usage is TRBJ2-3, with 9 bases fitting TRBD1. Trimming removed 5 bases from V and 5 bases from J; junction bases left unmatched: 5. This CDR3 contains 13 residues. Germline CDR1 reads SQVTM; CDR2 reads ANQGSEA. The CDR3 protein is CSVKQGAVDTQYF. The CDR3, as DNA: TGCAGCGTTAAACAGGGGGCTGTAGATACGCAGTATTTT.

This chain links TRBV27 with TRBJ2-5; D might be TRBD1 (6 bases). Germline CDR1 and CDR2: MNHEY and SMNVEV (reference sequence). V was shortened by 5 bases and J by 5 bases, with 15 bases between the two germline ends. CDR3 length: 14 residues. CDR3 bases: TGTGCCAGCAGTCCTGACAGGTTCGGGGAGACCCAGTACTTC. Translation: CASSPDRFGETQYF.

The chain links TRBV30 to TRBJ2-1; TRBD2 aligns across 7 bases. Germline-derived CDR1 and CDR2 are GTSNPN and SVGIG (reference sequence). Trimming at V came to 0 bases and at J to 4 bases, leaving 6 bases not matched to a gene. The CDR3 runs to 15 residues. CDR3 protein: CAWSVLSGAYNEQFF. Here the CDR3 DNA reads TGTGCCTGGAGTGTACTAAGCGGGGCATACAATGAGCAGTTCTTC.

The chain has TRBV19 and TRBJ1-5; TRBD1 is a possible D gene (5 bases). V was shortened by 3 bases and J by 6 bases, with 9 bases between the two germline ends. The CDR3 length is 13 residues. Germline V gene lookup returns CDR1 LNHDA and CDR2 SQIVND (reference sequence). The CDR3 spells CASSIRGAQPQHF. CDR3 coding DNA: TGTGCCAGTAGTATCCGTGGGGCTCAGCCCCAGCATTTT.